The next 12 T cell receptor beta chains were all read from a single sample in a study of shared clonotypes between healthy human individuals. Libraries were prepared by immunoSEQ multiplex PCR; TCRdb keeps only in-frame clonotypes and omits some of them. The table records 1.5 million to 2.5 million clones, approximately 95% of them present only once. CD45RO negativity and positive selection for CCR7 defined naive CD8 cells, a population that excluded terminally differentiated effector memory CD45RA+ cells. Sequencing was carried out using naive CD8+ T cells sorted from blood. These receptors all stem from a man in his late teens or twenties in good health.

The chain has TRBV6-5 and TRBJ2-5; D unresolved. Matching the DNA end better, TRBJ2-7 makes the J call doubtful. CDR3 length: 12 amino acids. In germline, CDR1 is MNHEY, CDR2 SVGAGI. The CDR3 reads CASSYQSGEQYF. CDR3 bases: TGTGCCAGCAGTTACCAGTCTGGCGAGCAGTACTTC.

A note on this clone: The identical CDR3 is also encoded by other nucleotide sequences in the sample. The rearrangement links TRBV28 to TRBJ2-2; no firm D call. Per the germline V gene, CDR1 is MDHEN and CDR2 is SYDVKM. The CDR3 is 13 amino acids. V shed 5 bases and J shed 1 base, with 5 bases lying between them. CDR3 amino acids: CASSLGNTGELFF. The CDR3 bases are TGTGCCAGCAGTCTTGGGAACACCGGGGAGCTGTTTTTT.

This CDR3 is CASTGKGALDTGELFF. CDR3 nucleotides: TGTGCCAGCACCGGCAAGGGGGCTCTGGACACCGGGGAGCTGTTTTTT. The chain links TRBV7-9 to TRBJ2-2, with 7 bases identical to TRBD1. CDR1 is SEHNR, CDR2 FQNEAQ, per germline (reference sequence). The CDR3 sequence is 16 residues long. Losses at the gene ends were 7 bases for V and 3 bases for J; bases not matched to a gene: 11. The full variable domain, its missing parts supplied by reference TRBV7-9 and TRBJ2-2, is DTGVSQNPRHKITKRGQNVTFRCDPISEHNRLYWYRQTLGQGPEFLTYFQNEAQLEKSRLLSDRFSAERPKGSFSTLEIQRTEQGDSAMYLCASTGKGALDTGELFFGEGSRLTVL.

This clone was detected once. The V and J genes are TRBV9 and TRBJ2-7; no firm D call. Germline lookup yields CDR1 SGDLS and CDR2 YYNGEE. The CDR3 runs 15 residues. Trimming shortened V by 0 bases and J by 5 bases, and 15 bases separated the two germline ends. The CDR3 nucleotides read TGTGCCAGCAGCGTAGGCGGTGGCACGACTCACGAGCAGTACTTC. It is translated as CASSVGGGTTHEQYF.

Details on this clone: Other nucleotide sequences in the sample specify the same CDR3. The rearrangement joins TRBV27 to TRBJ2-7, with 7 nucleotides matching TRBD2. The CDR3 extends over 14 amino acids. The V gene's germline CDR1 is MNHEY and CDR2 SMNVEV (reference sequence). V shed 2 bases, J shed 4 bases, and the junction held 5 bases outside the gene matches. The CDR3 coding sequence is TGTGCCAGCAGTTTAGCAGCGGGAAGTTACGAGCAGTACTTC. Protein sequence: CASSLAAGSYEQYF.

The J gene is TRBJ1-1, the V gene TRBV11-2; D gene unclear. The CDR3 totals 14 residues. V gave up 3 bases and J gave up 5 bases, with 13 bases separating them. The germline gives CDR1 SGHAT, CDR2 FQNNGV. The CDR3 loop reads CASSFNLGETEAFF. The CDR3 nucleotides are TGTGCCAGCAGCTTTAACCTCGGCGAGACTGAAGCTTTCTTT.

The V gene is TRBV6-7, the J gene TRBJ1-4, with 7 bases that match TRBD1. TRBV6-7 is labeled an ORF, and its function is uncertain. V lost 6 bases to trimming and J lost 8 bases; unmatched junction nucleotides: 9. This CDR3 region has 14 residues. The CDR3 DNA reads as TGTGCCAGCAGCTTTACAGGGGCAGAAGAAAAACTGTTTTTT. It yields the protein CASSFTGAEEKLFF.

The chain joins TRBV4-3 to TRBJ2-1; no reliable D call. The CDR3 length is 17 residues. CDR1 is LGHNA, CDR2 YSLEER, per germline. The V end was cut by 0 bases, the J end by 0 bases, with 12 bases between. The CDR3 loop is CASSQDLERVSYNEQFF. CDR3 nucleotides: TGCGCCAGCAGCCAAGATCTGGAGCGAGTCTCCTACAATGAGCAGTTCTTC.

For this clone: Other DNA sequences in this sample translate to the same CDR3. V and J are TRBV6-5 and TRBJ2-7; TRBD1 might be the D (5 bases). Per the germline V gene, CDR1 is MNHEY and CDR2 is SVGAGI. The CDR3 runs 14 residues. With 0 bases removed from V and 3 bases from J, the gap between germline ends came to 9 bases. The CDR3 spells CASSYSSQGYEQYF. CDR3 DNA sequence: TGTGCCAGCAGTTACTCTTCTCAGGGCTACGAGCAGTACTTC.

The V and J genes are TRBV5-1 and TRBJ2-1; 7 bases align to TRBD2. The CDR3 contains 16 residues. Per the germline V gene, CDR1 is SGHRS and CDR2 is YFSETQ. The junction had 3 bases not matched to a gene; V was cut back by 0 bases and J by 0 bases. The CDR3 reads CASSLELASSYNEQFF. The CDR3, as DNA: TGCGCCAGCAGCTTGGAACTAGCGTCCTCCTACAATGAGCAGTTCTTC.

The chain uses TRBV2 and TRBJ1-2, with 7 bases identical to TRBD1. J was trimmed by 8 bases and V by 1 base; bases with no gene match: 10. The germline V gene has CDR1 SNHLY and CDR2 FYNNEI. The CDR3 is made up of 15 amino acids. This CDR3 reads CASSEEGRGLFGYTF. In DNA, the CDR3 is TGTGCCAGCAGTGAAGAGGGCAGGGGGTTGTTCGGCTACACCTTC.

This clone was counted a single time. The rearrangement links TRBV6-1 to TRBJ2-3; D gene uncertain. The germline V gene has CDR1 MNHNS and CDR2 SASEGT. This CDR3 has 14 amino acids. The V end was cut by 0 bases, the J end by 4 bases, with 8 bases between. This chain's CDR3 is CASSEAPVSDTQYF. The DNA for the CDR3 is TGTGCCAGCAGTGAAGCGCCGGTGTCAGATACGCAGTATTTT.